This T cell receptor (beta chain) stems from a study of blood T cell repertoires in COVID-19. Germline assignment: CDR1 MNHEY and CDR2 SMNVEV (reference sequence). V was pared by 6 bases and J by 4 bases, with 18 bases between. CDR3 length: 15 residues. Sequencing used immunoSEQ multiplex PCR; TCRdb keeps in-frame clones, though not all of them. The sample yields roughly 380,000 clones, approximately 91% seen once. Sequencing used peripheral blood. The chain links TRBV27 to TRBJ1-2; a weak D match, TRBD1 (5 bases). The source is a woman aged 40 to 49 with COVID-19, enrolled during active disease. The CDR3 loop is CASSPRGADTYGYTF. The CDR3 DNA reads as TGTGCCAGCAGCCCCCGTGGGGCAGACACCTATGGCTACACCTTC.